The clone carrying this TCR beta chain was detected a few times. Its specificity is unknown. The sample originates from a study of T-cell reconstitution after alpha-beta-depleted transplantation in children. The TCRbeta library was prepared with unique molecular identifiers. TCRdb ran MiXCR on the PCR reads and lists one entry per CDR3 protein. The table includes about 980,000 distinct CDR3 sequences, about 29% detected once. General study points: There were some patients whose high TCRbeta diversity at day 60 came from surviving recipient T cells and thymic progenitors. Several hundred expanded graft clones reportedly supplied alpha-beta T cells about two months after transplant. Most T-cell counts and diversity one year after the transplant came from T cells that were newly produced.

The CDR3 is 16 residues long. V dropped 0 bases and J dropped 0 bases, with 7 bases sitting between them. Germline V gene lookup returns CDR1 SGHRS and CDR2 YFSETQ. This clonotype was obtained from a boy younger than two who had a stem cell transplant for SCID, so the T cells may come from the graft donor. The sequencing used PBMCs, mostly from graft donor cells, collected 360 days after TCRalphabeta/CD19-depleted stem cell transplant. The rearrangement uses TRBV5-1 and TRBJ2-6; D remains ambiguous. The CDR3: CASSLVGTSGANVLTF. The DNA for the CDR3 is TGCGCCAGCAGCTTGGTAGGCACCTCTGGGGCCAACGTCCTGACTTTC.